This T cell receptor beta chain is from a study of cytomegalovirus exposure and HLA in healthy donors. Those who donated were healthy bone marrow donors. 60 Vbeta and 13 Jbeta primers were used in PCR. Profiled with immunoSEQ multiplex PCR; TCRdb holds only in-frame clones, not every one. The sample yields approximately 190,000 clones, around 84% seen once. V shed 2 bases, J shed 8 bases, and the junction held 7 bases outside the gene matches. Germline-derived CDR1 and CDR2 are SGDLS and YYNGEE. CDR3 length: 15 residues. V is TRBV9 and J is TRBJ2-1; 10 bases fit TRBD2. Sequencing was performed on PBMCs. The receptor's source is a woman aged 18-29 years in good health and CMV-seronegative. Here the CDR3 reads CASSVGASGSDEQFF. The CDR3 DNA sequence: TGTGCCAGCAGCGTCGGGGCTAGCGGGAGCGATGAGCAGTTCTTC.